These 20 T cell receptor beta chains originate from one sample sequenced in a study of PD-L1 blockade in urothelial cancer. Noted time point: pretreatment peripheral blood. The assay was immunoSEQ multiplex PCR, and TCRdb's table has in-frame clones only and misses some. The sample includes about 72,000 clones, 85% to 90% of them seen just once. The starting material was PBMCs, obtained around atezolizumab (anti-PD-L1) treatment. The receptors originated from a man aged 65 to 85 with urothelial cancer.

This chain uses TRBV2 with TRBJ1-1; maybe TRBD1 (5 bases). The V end was cut by 3 bases, the J end by 5 bases, with 13 bases between. The CDR3 loop spans 14 amino acids. In germline, CDR1 is SNHLY, CDR2 FYNNEI. This chain's CDR3 is CASSERGTGTEAFF. CDR3 nucleotides: TGTGCCAGCAGTGAGAGAGGGACTGGGACTGAAGCTTTCTTT.

The chain links TRBV29-1 to TRBJ2-3, with a weak D call TRBD1 (6 bases). The germline gives CDR1 SQVTM, CDR2 ANQGSEA. V was cut by 4 bases and J by 2 bases, with 16 bases left in between. The length of the CDR3 is 15 residues. The CDR3 bases are TGCAGCGTTGGCGCCAGGGGACGAAACACAGATACGCAGTATTTT. Protein: CSVGARGRNTDTQYF.

This clone was counted only a few times. The rearrangement links TRBV5-1 to TRBJ1-3; 8 bases are a match to TRBD1. Germline lookup yields CDR1 SGHRS and CDR2 YFSETQ. The V segment lost 8 bases and the J segment 0 bases; nucleotides outside the gene matches: 7. The CDR3 totals 15 residues. CDR3 loop: CASGTGQGSGNTIYF. The CDR3 coding sequence is TGCGCCAGTGGGACAGGCCAGGGCTCTGGAAACACCATATATTTT.

The chain combines TRBV4-2 with TRBJ2-1; 12 bases are shared with TRBD1. CDR1 LGHNA and CDR2 YNFKEQ come from the germline V gene. CDR3 size: 15 residues. The trim removed 3 bases at V and 7 bases at J, leaving 4 bases unmatched. The CDR3, as DNA: TGTGCCAGCAGCCACCCGGGACAGGGGGCGAATGAGCAGTTCTTC. This sequence encodes CASSHPGQGANEQFF.

The gene calls are TRBV27 and TRBJ2-2; possibly TRBD2 for D (5 bases). Between the trimmed V and J ends, which lost 10 bases and 4 bases, there was a span of 22 bases. Germline loops: CDR1 MNHEY, CDR2 SMNVEV (reference sequence). The CDR3 totals 16 residues. The CDR3 bases are TGTGCCACCGCCCTACTCCTCGGGGAAGTCACCGGGGAGCTGTTTTTT. As protein: CATALLLGEVTGELFF.

This rearrangement joins TRBV6-1 to TRBJ2-3; D might be TRBD1 (5 bases). V lost 2 bases, J lost 3 bases, and 9 bases lay in between. Germline lookup yields CDR1 MNHNS and CDR2 SASEGT. The CDR3 totals 14 residues. CDR3: CASSESAGTDTQYF. The CDR3 DNA follows: TGTGCCAGCAGTGAATCCGCAGGGACAGATACGCAGTATTTT.

CDR3 sequence reads: CASTGESYEQYF. The CDR3 nucleotides read TGTGCCAGCACCGGGGAGAGCTACGAGCAGTACTTC. This chain joins TRBV7-9 and TRBJ2-7, with a tentative D call TRBD2 (5 bases). The CDR3 covers 12 residues. With 7 bases removed from V and 3 bases from J, the gap between germline ends came to 10 bases. Germline CDR1 and CDR2: SEHNR and FQNEAQ (reference sequence).

The gene calls are TRBV28 and TRBJ2-7; 9 bases align to TRBD2. Per the germline V gene, CDR1 is MDHEN and CDR2 is SYDVKM. V was pared by 4 bases and J by 0 bases, with 7 bases of the junction left unmatched. CDR3 size: 16 residues. The CDR3 DNA follows: TGTGCCAGCAGTTCCCCTTGGACTAGCGCCTCCTACGAGCAGTACTTC. Protein sequence: CASSSPWTSASYEQYF. Full variable domain (outside the CDR3, taken from reference TRBV28 and TRBJ2-7): DVKVTQSSRYLVKRTGEKVFLECVQDMDHENMFWYRQDPGLGLRLIYFSYDVKMKEKGDIPEGYSVSREKKERFSLILESASTNQTSMYLCASSSPWTSASYEQYFGPGTRLTVT.

The V call is TRBV5-1, the J call TRBJ1-1; 10 positions match TRBD1. Germline-derived CDR1 and CDR2 are SGHRS and YFSETQ. V was pared by 3 bases and J by 4 bases, with 9 bases of the junction left unmatched. This CDR3 spans 16 amino acids. The CDR3 bases are TGCGCCAGCAGCTCAAACCGGGACAGGGGAGGCACTGAAGCTTTCTTT. Encoded protein: CASSSNRDRGGTEAFF.

This rearrangement joins TRBV4-1 to TRBJ2-7, with 11 bases identical to TRBD2. Germline V lookup: CDR1 MGHRA, CDR2 YSYEKL. V lost 0 bases to trimming and J lost 4 bases; unmatched junction nucleotides: 5. This CDR3 spans 16 amino acids. The CDR3 nucleotides are TGCGCCAGCAGCCAAGAACCGGGACTAGCGGTTTACGAGCAGTACTTC. As protein: CASSQEPGLAVYEQYF.

This rearrangement joins TRBV14 to TRBJ1-3; D perhaps matches TRBD1 (5 bases). V gave up 0 bases and J gave up 2 bases, with 8 bases separating them. This CDR3 contains 15 residues. Germline V gene data show CDR1 as SGHDN and CDR2 as FVKESK. The CDR3 DNA sequence: TGTGCCAGCAGCCAAGATCGGGGGACTGGAAACACCATATATTTT. It specifies CASSQDRGTGNTIYF. The variable domain in full, completed from reference TRBV14 and TRBJ1-3, reads EAGVTQFPSHSVIEKGQTVTLRCDPISGHDNLYWYRRVMGKEIKFLLHFVKESKQDESGMPNNRFLAERTGGTYSTLKVQPAELEDSGVYFCASSQDRGTGNTIYFGEGSWLTVV.

The chain uses TRBV5-1 and TRBJ1-1; a possible D gene is TRBD1 (6 bases). Germline loops: CDR1 SGHRS, CDR2 YFSETQ. V gave up 4 bases and J gave up 4 bases, with 11 bases separating them. The CDR3 runs to 13 residues. This CDR3 reads CASSITGFTEAFF. CDR3 nucleotides: TGCGCCAGCAGCATAACAGGGTTCACTGAAGCTTTCTTT.

The chain employs TRBV19 and TRBJ2-3, with 7 bases aligning to TRBD1. The V gene end was trimmed by 7 bases and the J gene end by 0 bases; junction bases not matched to a gene: 16. Germline V lookup: CDR1 LNHDA, CDR2 SQIVND (reference sequence). This CDR3 comprises 18 residues. The CDR3 reads CASKALGDRRYSTDTQYF. The CDR3 bases are TGTGCCAGTAAGGCCCTCGGGGACAGACGTTATAGCACAGATACGCAGTATTTT.

Points on this clone: A junction end diverges from the germline sequence, so it may reflect a read error. The CDR3 nucleotides are TGTGCCAGCAGCTTAGGTGAAGACGAGCGGTACTTC. Translated: CASSLGEDERYF. This sequence joins TRBV7-9 and TRBJ2-7; D ambiguous. The CDR3 spans 12 residues. The V gene's germline CDR1 is SEHNR and CDR2 FQNEAQ (reference sequence).

The chain links TRBV15 to TRBJ2-5; D is ambiguous. Germline V lookup: CDR1 LNHNV, CDR2 YYDKDF (reference sequence). V dropped 0 bases and J dropped 1 base, with 6 bases sitting between them. The CDR3 has 14 residues. The CDR3 reads CATSRDRSQETQYF. In nucleotides, the CDR3 is TGTGCCACCAGCAGAGATCGCAGCCAAGAGACCCAGTACTTC.

The chain uses TRBV5-5 and TRBJ2-2; TRBD2 aligns across 8 bases. With V trimmed by 4 bases and J by 5 bases, 13 bases remained unmatched. Germline V gene sequence: CDR1 SGHKS, CDR2 YYEKEE (reference sequence). This CDR3 is 17 amino acids long. In DNA, the CDR3 is TGTGCCAGCAGCGTTCGAAGTGTAGCGGGAAAAACCGGGGAGCTGTTTTTT. Translation gives CASSVRSVAGKTGELFF.

The chain joins TRBV19 to TRBJ2-3, with D uncertain. With 6 bases removed from V and 3 bases from J, the gap between germline ends came to 10 bases. This CDR3 has 13 amino acids. The germline CDR1 and CDR2 sequences are LNHDA and SQIVND (reference sequence). The CDR3 coding sequence is TGTGCCAGTAGGGTACCCCAGACAGATACGCAGTATTTT. Translating gives CASRVPQTDTQYF.

The chain carries TRBV2 and TRBJ2-2, with TRBD1 matching 7 bases. V lost 6 bases to trimming and J lost 4 bases; unmatched junction nucleotides: 8. Germline CDR1 reads SNHLY; CDR2 reads FYNNEI. The CDR3 has 15 amino acids. In DNA, the CDR3 is TGTGCCAGCAGGACGGGCAGGGGGATCACCGGGGAGCTGTTTTTT. Translating gives CASRTGRGITGELFF.

This clone came up once. The V and J genes are TRBV28 and TRBJ2-1; 9 nucleotides agree with TRBD1. With 5 bases clipped from V and 4 bases from J, the junction kept 6 bases outside the gene matches. The CDR3 has 15 residues. Germline V gene lookup returns CDR1 MDHEN and CDR2 SYDVKM. The CDR3 protein is CASSPQGASYNEQFF. CDR3 nucleotide sequence: TGTGCCAGCAGTCCACAGGGGGCAAGTTACAATGAGCAGTTCTTC.

The chain links TRBV7-9 to TRBJ1-1; D is undetermined. Trimming pared 1 base from V and 1 base from J, leaving 7 bases between. There are 14 residues in the CDR3. Germline lookup yields CDR1 SEHNR and CDR2 FQNEAQ (reference sequence). The CDR3 DNA sequence: TGTGCCAGCAGCTTAGGAAGCCCGAACACTGAAGCTTTCTTT. This encodes CASSLGSPNTEAFF.